These T cell receptor beta chains were read from a single sample in a study of a mutant IDH1 vaccine in newly diagnosed glioma. Sequenced by immunoSEQ multiplex PCR; TCRdb stores in-frame clones only, minus some. The sample has approximately 92,000 clones, around 77% seen once. Sequenced material: PBMCs, taken from a glioma patient treated with radiotherapy, temozolomide or both. The source of these receptors is a man aged 35 to 55 with glioma. Each CDR3 is given without its conserved first and last residue. The order of the fields is CDR3 protein, J gene, V gene.

CDR3: ASSIYREAYNEQF
J: TRBJ2-1
V: TRBV19

CDR3: ASSFPQQRGNIQY
J: TRBJ2-4
V: TRBV7-2

CDR3: ASSEQGITEAF
J: TRBJ1-1
V: TRBV27

CDR3: ASSGYLIGGGQETQY
J: TRBJ2-5
V: TRBV5-4

CDR3: ASSQTQGPPTYEQY
J: TRBJ2-7
V: TRBV7-2

CDR3: ATSRAPTSSTEQY
J: TRBJ2-7
V: TRBV15

CDR3: ASSVQYEQY
J: TRBJ2-7
V: TRBV11-2

CDR3: ASSIMSGGSGETQY
J: TRBJ2-5
V: TRBV19

CDR3: AWSVGASGRTSYEQY
J: TRBJ2-7
V: TRBV30

CDR3: ASSPLGPENEQY
J: TRBJ2-7
V: TRBV18

CDR3: ASSLLGVSGANVLT
J: TRBJ2-6
V: TRBV19

CDR3: ASRLTSATSTGELF
J: TRBJ2-2
V: TRBV2

CDR3: ATSSSGTGNVFGNQPQH
J: TRBJ1-5
V: TRBV15

CDR3: ASSVDPSGGAVNEQF
J: TRBJ2-1
V: TRBV9

CDR3: ASSLGTGNTGELF
J: TRBJ2-2
V: TRBV7-2

CDR3: ASSLAEGGETQY
J: TRBJ2-5
V: TRBV5-1

CDR3: ASTLRFSAFSTIY
J: TRBJ1-3
V: TRBV28

CDR3: ASSNAGIGYGYT
J: TRBJ1-2
V: TRBV28

CDR3: ASSIDWFTEVF
J: TRBJ1-1
V: TRBV19

CDR3: ASSFKGGVGDTQY
J: TRBJ2-3
V: TRBV7-9

CDR3: ATTTTGVNTEAF
J: TRBJ1-1
V: TRBV10-3

CDR3: ASSMGPGSSPLH
J: TRBJ1-6
V: TRBV19

CDR3: ASSSTRPDTQY
J: TRBJ2-3
V: TRBV11-3

CDR3: ASSQVGGPQH
J: TRBJ1-5
V: TRBV4-1

CDR3: ASSTRDNYEQY
J: NA
V: TRBV5-4

CDR3: ASSIVLAGGDEQF
J: TRBJ2-1
V: TRBV19

CDR3: ASSIGGGLYEQY
J: TRBJ2-7
V: TRBV19

CDR3: ASNRDRTYNEQF
J: TRBJ2-1
V: TRBV30

CDR3: ASSSDPTSSHEQY
J: TRBJ2-7
V: TRBV4-2

CDR3: ASSLQIDYGYT
J: TRBJ1-2
V: TRBV4-2

CDR3: ASSLTLGGMDNEQF
J: TRBJ2-1
V: TRBV7-2

CDR3: ASSQGQHNTGELF
J: TRBJ2-2
V: TRBV11-2

CDR3: ASSPKASGAHEQY
J: TRBJ2-7
V: TRBV7-2

CDR3: ASLGWAGEFRDTQY
J: TRBJ2-3
V: TRBV6-6

CDR3: ASSPGQSTNEKLF
J: TRBJ1-4
V: TRBV7-2

CDR3: ASSREGETQY
J: TRBJ2-5
V: TRBV5-1

CDR3: AISSPGGANREQY
J: TRBJ2-7
V: TRBV10-3

CDR3: ASSSDPTSSHEQY
J: TRBJ2-7
V: TRBV7-9

CDR3: ASSPAGEGVSNQPQH
J: TRBJ1-5
V: TRBV18

CDR3: ASSGEGARQPQH
J: TRBJ1-5
V: TRBV7-8

CDR3: ASRWGLSYEQY
J: TRBJ2-7
V: TRBV6-5

CDR3: ASSQGLGANYGYT
J: TRBJ1-2
V: TRBV19

CDR3: ASTQNGAPRTEAF
J: TRBJ1-1
V: TRBV5-4

CDR3: AWSRGRPEAF
J: TRBJ1-1
V: TRBV30

CDR3: ASSLNIEQY
J: TRBJ2-7
V: TRBV5-1

CDR3: AWSVPSAWAETQY
J: TRBJ2-5
V: TRBV30